These T cell receptor beta chains were read from a single sample in a study of OX40 agonist ivuxolimab in advanced cancers. Here immunoSEQ multiplex PCR was the method, and the copy in TCRdb shows in-frame clones only, minus some. The repertoire includes roughly 71,000 clones, around 89% of them detected once, and about 0.6% sits in the top ten. The specimen comprised CD4+ or CD8+ T cells sorted from blood, sampled in a trial of the OX40 agonist ivuxolimab. These TCRs come from an adult with an advanced solid tumor such as melanoma, head and neck, liver or kidney cancer. CDR3s include the opening cysteine and the closing phenylalanine or tryptophan. A D gene is named only where the DNA matches it firmly. Clone sizes are given selectively: once, few, many, or a class where the clone is expanded.

TRBJ2-2 | - | TRBD2 | TRBV2 | CASRLAVNTGELFF | TGTGCCTCTCGACTAGCGGTGAACACCGGGGAGCTGTTTTTT
TRBJ2-7 | once | - | TRBV10-3 | CAISYQNTPYEQYF | TGTGCCATCAGTTACCAGAACACACCCTACGAGCAGTACTTC
TRBJ2-7 | few | TRBD2 | TRBV6-1 | CASSGATSGGPSYEQYF | TGTGCCAGCAGTGGAGCGACTAGCGGGGGACCATCCTACGAGCAGTACTTC
TRBJ1-6 | - | TRBD1 | TRBV4-2 | CASSQGQGDWSPLHF | TGTGCCAGCAGCCAAGGACAGGGAGATTGGTCACCCCTCCACTTT
TRBJ1-1 | - | - | TRBV7-9 | CASSLGQNTEAFF | TGTGCCAGCAGCCTGGGACAGAACACTGAAGCTTTCTTT
TRBJ2-6 | - | - | TRBV5-1 | CASSLVGQSSGANVLTF | TGCGCCAGCAGCTTGGTTGGACAGAGCTCTGGGGCCAACGTCCTGACTTTC
TRBJ1-3 | - | - | TRBV7-3 | CASSTGLGDTIYF | TGTGCCAGCAGCACGGGCCTCGGAGACACCATATATTTT
TRBJ1-1 | - | TRBD1 | TRBV9 | CASSAPRGRVTEAFF | TGTGCCAGCAGCGCCCCCAGGGGGCGGGTCACTGAAGCTTTCTTT
TRBJ1-5 | - | - | TRBV1 | CTSSQGRRGNQPQHF | TGCACCAGCAGCCAAGGCCGGAGAGGCAATCAGCCCCAGCATTTT
TRBJ2-4 | - | - | TRBV5-1 | CASSLDAGNDPQYF | TGCGCCAGCAGCTTGGACGCGGGCAACGACCCTCAGTACTTC
TRBJ1-6 | - | - | TRBV16 | CASSLYRDGGNSPLHF | TGTGCCAGCAGCCTTTACCGGGACGGTGGTAATTCACCCCTCCACTTT
TRBJ1-1 | - | - | TRBV19 | CASRPEGRFAEAFF | TGTGCCAGTAGACCGGAGGGGAGGTTCGCTGAAGCTTTCTTT
TRBJ2-3 | - | - | TRBV6-6 | CASSTADGGRTDTQYF | TGTGCCAGCAGCACCGCAGACGGGGGCCGCACAGATACGCAGTATTTT
TRBJ1-1 | - | - | TRBV7-8 | CASSRGGSTEAFF | TGTGCCAGCAGCCGGGGGGGGAGCACTGAAGCTTTCTTT
TRBJ2-5 | - | TRBD2 | TRBV2 | CASSASGGGETQYF | TGTGCCAGCAGTGCAAGCGGGGGGGGAGAGACCCAGTACTTC
TRBJ1-3 | - | TRBD1 | TRBV19 | CASSLDRERGTIYF | TGTGCCAGTAGTCTCGACAGGGAAAGAGGCACCATATATTTT
TRBJ1-2 | - | - | TRBV7-8 | CASSRSGVGYTF | TGTGCCAGCAGCCGATCCGGGGTAGGCTACACCTTC
TRBJ1-5 | - | - | TRBV6-1 | CASRVQEQNNQPQHF | TGTGCCAGCAGGGTACAGGAGCAAAACAATCAGCCCCAGCATTTT
TRBJ1-1 | - | TRBD1 | TRBV20-1 | CSLGTGFEAFF | TGCAGCTTAGGGACAGGATTCGAAGCTTTCTTT
TRBJ2-7 | - | - | TRBV7-6 | CASSPQSSYYEQYF | TGTGCCAGCAGCCCACAAAGCTCTTACTACGAGCAGTACTTC
TRBJ2-5 | - | TRBD2 | TRBV27 | CASSPGLAEETQYF | TGTGCCAGCAGCCCAGGACTAGCGGAAGAGACCCAGTACTTC
TRBJ1-2 | once | TRBD1 | TRBV28 | CASSQINRGGYTF | TGTGCCAGCAGTCAGATCAACAGGGGTGGCTACACCTTC
TRBJ1-4 | - | - | TRBV2 | CASSGWGQLGEKLFF | TGTGCCAGCAGTGGATGGGGACAACTGGGGGAAAAACTGTTTTTT
TRBJ1-1 | - | - | TRBV7-2 | CASSLEGWTEAFF | TGTGCCAGCAGCTTAGAGGGGTGGACTGAAGCTTTCTTT
TRBJ2-7 | - | - | TRBV5-1 | CASSLGSLPPYEQYF | TGCGCCAGCAGCTTGGGGTCCCTCCCTCCCTACGAGCAGTACTTC
TRBJ2-1 | - | - | TRBV4-1 | CASSQRTLTYNEQFF | TGCGCCAGCAGCCAAAGGACTTTGACCTACAATGAGCAGTTCTTC
TRBJ2-1 | - | TRBD2 | TRBV9 | CASSVLGASGGTYNEQFF | TGTGCCAGCAGCGTCCTTGGGGCTAGCGGGGGGACGTACAATGAGCAGTTCTTC
TRBJ2-1 | - | - | TRBV10-3 | CAIRGDRSEGISYNEQFF | TGTGCCATCAGGGGTGACAGGTCCGAAGGAATCTCCTACAATGAGCAGTTCTTC
TRBJ2-4 | - | - | TRBV30 | CAWSGGQSNKNIQYF | TGTGCCTGGAGTGGAGGACAGTCGAACAAAAACATTCAGTACTTC